Listed below are T cell receptor beta chains from one sample, sequenced in a study of monozygotic twins with inflammatory bowel disease. Each CDR3 protein gets one entry in TCRdb, which reprocessed the 5' RACE reads and gives no DNA. The repertoire table contains over 100,000 distinct CDR3 sequences. The sequencing input was blood. These receptors all stem from a human donor with ulcerative colitis or Crohn's disease, or a healthy co-twin of an affected twin (not recorded which). Each CDR3 is given with its conserved first and last residue.

j_call	v_call	cdr3_aa
TRBJ2-3	TRBV7-9	CASAHREGSTDTQYF
TRBJ2-5	TRBV6-1	CASSQRIPNAQETQYF
TRBJ1-1	TRBV27	CASSPWTGGSTEAFF
TRBJ2-5	TRBV7-2	CASSFRASGYQETQYF
TRBJ2-1	TRBV5-1	CASRVDSTVYNEQFF
TRBJ2-7	TRBV5-5	CASSQTSGASYEQYF
TRBJ2-3	TRBV21-1	CASSPGSSACTDTQYF
TRBJ2-5	TRBV20-1	CSATRTRAPETQYF
TRBJ2-7	TRBV20-1	CSASGTSGVGEQYF
TRBJ1-1	TRBV15	CATSTGTSWTEAFF
TRBJ1-5	TRBV20-1	CSAGRDSDQPQHF
TRBJ1-6	TRBV5-1	CASSWGEGDSPLHF
TRBJ2-7	TRBV28	CASSVGDRPYEQYF
TRBJ2-7	TRBV5-1	CASSPRDTGGKQYF
TRBJ2-1	TRBV4-3	CASSQDLWPGLDAYNEQFF